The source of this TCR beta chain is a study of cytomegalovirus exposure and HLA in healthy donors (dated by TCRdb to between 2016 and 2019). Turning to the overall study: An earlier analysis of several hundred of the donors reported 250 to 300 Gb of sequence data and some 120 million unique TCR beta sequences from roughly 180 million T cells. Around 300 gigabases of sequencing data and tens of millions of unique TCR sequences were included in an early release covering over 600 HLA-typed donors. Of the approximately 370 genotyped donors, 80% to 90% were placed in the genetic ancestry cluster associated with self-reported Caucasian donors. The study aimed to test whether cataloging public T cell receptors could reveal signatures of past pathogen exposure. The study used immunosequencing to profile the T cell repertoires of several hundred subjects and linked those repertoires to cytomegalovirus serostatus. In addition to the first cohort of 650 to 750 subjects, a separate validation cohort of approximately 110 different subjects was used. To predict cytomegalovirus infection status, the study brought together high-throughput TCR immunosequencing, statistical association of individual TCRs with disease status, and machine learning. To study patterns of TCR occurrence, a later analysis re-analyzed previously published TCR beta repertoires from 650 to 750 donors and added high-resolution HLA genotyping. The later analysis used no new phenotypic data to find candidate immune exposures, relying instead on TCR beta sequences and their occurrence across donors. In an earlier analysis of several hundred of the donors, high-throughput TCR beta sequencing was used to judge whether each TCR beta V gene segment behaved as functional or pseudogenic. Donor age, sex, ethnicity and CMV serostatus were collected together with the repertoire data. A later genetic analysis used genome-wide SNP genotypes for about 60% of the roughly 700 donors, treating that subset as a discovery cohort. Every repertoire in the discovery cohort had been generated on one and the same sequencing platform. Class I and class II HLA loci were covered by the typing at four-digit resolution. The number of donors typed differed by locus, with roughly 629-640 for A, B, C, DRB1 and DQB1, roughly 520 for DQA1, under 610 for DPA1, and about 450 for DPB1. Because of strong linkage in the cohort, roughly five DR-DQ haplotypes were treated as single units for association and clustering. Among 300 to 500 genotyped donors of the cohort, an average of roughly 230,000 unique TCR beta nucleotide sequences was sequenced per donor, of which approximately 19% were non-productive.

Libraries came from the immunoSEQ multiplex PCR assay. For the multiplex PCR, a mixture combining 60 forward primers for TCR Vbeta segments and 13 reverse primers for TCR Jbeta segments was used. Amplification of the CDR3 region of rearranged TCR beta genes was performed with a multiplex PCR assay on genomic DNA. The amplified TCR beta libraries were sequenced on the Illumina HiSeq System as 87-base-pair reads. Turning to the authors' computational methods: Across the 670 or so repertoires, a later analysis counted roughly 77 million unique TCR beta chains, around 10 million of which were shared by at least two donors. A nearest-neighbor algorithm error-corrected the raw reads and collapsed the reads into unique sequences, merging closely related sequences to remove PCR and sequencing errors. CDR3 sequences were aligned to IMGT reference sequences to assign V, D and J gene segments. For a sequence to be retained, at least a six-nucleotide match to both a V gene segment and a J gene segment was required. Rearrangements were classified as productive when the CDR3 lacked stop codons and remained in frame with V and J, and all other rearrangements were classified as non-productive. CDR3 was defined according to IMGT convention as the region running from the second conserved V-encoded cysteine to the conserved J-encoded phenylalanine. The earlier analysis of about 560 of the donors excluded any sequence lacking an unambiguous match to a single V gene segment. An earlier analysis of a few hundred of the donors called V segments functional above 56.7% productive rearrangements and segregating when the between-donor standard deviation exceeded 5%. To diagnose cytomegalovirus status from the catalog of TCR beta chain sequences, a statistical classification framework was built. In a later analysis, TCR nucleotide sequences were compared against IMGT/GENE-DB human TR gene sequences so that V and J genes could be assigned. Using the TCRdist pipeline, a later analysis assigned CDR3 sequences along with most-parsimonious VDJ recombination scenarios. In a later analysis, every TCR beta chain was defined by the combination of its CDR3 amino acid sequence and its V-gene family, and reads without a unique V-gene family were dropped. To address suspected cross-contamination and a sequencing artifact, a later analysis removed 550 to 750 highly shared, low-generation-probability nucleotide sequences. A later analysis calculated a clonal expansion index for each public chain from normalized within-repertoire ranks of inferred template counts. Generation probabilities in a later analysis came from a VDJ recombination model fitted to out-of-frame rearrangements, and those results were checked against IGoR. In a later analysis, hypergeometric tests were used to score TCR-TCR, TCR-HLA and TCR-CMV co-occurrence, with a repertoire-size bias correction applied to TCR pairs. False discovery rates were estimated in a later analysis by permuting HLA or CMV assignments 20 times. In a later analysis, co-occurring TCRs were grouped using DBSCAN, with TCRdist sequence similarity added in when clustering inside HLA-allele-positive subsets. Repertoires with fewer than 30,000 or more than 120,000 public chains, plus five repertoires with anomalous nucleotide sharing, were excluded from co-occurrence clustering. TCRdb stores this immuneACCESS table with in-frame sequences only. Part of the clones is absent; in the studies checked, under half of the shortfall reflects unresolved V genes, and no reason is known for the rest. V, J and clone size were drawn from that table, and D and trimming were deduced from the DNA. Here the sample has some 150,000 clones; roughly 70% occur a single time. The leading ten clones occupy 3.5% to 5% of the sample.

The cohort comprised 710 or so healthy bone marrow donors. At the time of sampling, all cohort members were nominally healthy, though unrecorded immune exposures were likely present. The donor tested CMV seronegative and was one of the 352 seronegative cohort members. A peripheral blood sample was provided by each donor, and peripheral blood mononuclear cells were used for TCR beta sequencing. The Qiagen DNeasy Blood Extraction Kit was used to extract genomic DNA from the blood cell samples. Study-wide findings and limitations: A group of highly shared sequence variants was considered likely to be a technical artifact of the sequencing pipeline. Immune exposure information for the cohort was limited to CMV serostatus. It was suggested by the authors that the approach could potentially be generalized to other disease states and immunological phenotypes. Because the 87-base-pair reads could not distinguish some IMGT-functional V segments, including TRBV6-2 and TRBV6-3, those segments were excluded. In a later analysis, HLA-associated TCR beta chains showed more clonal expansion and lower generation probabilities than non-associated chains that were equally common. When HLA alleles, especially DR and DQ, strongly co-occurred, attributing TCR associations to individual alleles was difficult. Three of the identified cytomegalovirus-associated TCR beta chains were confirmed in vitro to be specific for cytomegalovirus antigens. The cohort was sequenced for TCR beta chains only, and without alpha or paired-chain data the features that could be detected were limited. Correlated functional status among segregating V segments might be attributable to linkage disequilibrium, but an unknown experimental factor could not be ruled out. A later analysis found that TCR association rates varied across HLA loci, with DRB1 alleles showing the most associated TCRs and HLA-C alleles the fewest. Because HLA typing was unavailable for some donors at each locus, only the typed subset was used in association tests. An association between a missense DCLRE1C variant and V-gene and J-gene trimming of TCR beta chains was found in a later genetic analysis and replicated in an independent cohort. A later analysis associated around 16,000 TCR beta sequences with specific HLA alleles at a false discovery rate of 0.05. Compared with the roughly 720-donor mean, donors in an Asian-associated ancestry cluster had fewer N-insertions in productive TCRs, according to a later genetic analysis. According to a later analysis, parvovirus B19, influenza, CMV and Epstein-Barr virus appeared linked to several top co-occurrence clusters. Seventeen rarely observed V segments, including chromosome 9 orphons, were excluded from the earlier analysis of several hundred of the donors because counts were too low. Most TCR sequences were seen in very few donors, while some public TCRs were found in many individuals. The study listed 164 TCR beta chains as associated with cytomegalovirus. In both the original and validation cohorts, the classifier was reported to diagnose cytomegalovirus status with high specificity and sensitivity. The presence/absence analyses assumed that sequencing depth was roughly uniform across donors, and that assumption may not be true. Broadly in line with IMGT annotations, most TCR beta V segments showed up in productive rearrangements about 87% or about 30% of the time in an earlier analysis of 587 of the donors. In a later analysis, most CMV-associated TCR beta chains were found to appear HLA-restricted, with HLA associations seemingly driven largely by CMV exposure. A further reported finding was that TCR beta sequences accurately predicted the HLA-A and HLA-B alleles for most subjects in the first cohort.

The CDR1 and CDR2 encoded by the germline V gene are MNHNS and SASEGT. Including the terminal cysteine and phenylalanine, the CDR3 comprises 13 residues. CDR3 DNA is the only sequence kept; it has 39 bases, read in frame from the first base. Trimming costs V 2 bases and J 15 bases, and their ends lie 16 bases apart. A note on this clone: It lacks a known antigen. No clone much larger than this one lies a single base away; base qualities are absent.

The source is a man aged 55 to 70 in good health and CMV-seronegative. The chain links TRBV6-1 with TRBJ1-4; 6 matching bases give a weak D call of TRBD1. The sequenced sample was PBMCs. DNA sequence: TGTGCCAGCAGTGAAAAGGGGGGGCAAAGGTTGTTTTTT. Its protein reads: CASSEKGGQRLFF.